A selection of T cell receptor beta chains follows, all from one sample in a study of control samples from healthy donors and cancer patients. The table came from immunoSEQ multiplex PCR; TCRdb's copy has only in-frame clones and leaves some out. The sample yields 150,000 or so clones, about 94% seen once. The specimen sequenced was blood. The receptors derive from a man in his forties in good health. The CDR3 runs from the conserved cysteine through the conserved F or W.

J gene,V gene,CDR3 protein
TRBJ1-2,TRBV4-3,CASSQGSRASGYTF
TRBJ1-3,TRBV6-6,CASIAGQSGNTIYF
TRBJ1-5,TRBV2,CASSESSSVSNQPQHF
TRBJ2-7,TRBV5-1,CASSPARESYEQYF
TRBJ2-3,TRBV6-5,CASSYSGASGAQYF
TRBJ1-4,TRBV9,CASSGIGATTNEKLFF
TRBJ1-1,TRBV6-5,CASRQATTGKTEAFF
TRBJ2-5,TRBV5-8,CASSPRGREETQYF
TRBJ2-4,TRBV11-2,CASSFPPGQGRNIQYF
TRBJ2-1,TRBV11-2,CASSLSQSGKHEQFF
TRBJ1-2,TRBV29-1,CSVAGIYGYTF
TRBJ1-6,TRBV7-2,CASSLVARDNSPLHF
TRBJ1-4,TRBV6-6,CASSYPNEKLFF
TRBJ2-5,TRBV7-2,CASSWKGGYETQYF
TRBJ1-1,TRBV20-1,CSASAGGLGVEAFF
TRBJ2-3,TRBV6-5,CASSYTTSHTQYF
TRBJ1-2,TRBV7-3,CASSLMGRNQDSNGYTF
TRBJ1-6,TRBV7-9,CASSSFGDDMDSPLHF
TRBJ1-4,TRBV5-6,CASSLFQGLNEKLFF
TRBJ2-3,TRBV5-6,CASRRLAGGQADTQYF
TRBJ2-4,TRBV6-5,CASSQVRGPKNIQYF
TRBJ2-3,TRBV7-2,CASSLDPGADTQYF
TRBJ1-2,TRBV5-1,CASSPTGQEPYGYTF
TRBJ1-1,TRBV28,CASRGGDSSNTEAFF
TRBJ1-6,TRBV11-2,CASSPGTGNSPLHF
TRBJ2-3,TRBV19,CASSTDRGRGTDTQYF
TRBJ1-2,TRBV24-1,CATSDKRGNYGYTF
TRBJ2-7,TRBV11-2,CASSLGGGTYEQYF